The rows below give T cell receptor beta chains drawn from one sample of a study of T cell responses to AZD1222 COVID-19 vaccine. Method: immunoSEQ multiplex PCR; TCRdb's copy keeps in-frame clones and lacks some. The data contain roughly 200,000 clones, around nine tenths of them singletons. The sequenced sample was peripheral blood, obtained 28 days after the second dose of the MenACWY control vaccine. The receptors here all came from an adult who received the MenACWY meningococcal vaccine as a control. Each CDR3 is given with its conserved first and last residue. Fields, in order: D gene, clone size, V gene, J gene, CDR3 DNA, CDR3 protein. A D gene is named only where the DNA matches it firmly. Clone sizes are given selectively: once, few, many, or a class where the clone is expanded.

>.|.|TRBV6-5|TRBJ1-5
TGTGCCAGCAGTTACAATGGGCTTGGTGAGGGTTCCACCCAGCATTTT
CASSYNGLGEGSTQHF
>.|once|TRBV30|TRBJ1-6
TGTGCCTGGAACCCCGGGACTATCAATTCACCCCTCCACTTT
CAWNPGTINSPLHF
>TRBD2|.|TRBV5-1|TRBJ2-1
TGCGCCAGCAGCTTGGTCCCTAGCGGGAGCTCCTACAATGAGCAGTTCTTC
CASSLVPSGSSYNEQFF
>.|.|TRBV2|TRBJ1-4
TGTGCCAGCAGTGCCCTCAGAACTAATGAAAAACTGTTTTTT
CASSALRTNEKLFF
>.|.|TRBV5-5|TRBJ1-1
TGTGCCAGCAGCTTGAAAGGGAACACTGAAGCTTTCTTT
CASSLKGNTEAFF
>.|.|TRBV2|TRBJ1-2
TGTGCCAGCAGTGAAGGCGGCAGAGCTAACTATGGCTACACCTTC
CASSEGGRANYGYTF
>.|.|TRBV21-1|TRBJ2-1
TGTGCCAGCAGCCCCGGGACAGCGCCTCCCAAATACAATGAGCAGTTCTTC
CASSPGTAPPKYNEQFF
>TRBD1|once|TRBV6-5|TRBJ1-3
TGTGCCAGCAGTTACTCATACAGGGGGACTGGAAACACCATATATTTT
CASSYSYRGTGNTIYF
>TRBD2|.|TRBV12-5|TRBJ2-7
TGTGCTAGTGGTTTGGGGACTAGCGGGGCCTCCTACGAGCAGTACTTC
CASGLGTSGASYEQYF
>.|.|TRBV5-1|TRBJ2-1
TGCGCCAGCAGCTTGGAGGGGGACTGGTCCAGTGAGCAGTTCTTC
CASSLEGDWSSEQFF
>.|.|TRBV5-1|TRBJ2-6
TGCGCCAGCAGCGCCGGAACTTACTGGTCTGGGGCCAACGTCCTGACTTTC
CASSAGTYWSGANVLTF
>.|.|TRBV2|TRBJ1-1
TGTGCCAGCAGTGAGGTATACACTGAAGCTTTCTTT
CASSEVYTEAFF
>.|.|TRBV6-5|TRBJ1-2
TGTGCCAGCAGCCAAGTAGTTATCTATGGCTACACCTTC
CASSQVVIYGYTF
>TRBD1|.|TRBV6-4|TRBJ2-7
TGTGCCAGCAGGGGGACAGGGGACTACGAGCAGTACTTC
CASRGTGDYEQYF
>TRBD1|.|TRBV5-4|TRBJ2-1
TGTGCCAGCAGCTCCACGGGACAGGGGAACAATGAGCAGTTCTTC
CASSSTGQGNNEQFF
>.|.|TRBV4-1|TRBJ1-4
TGCGCCAGCAGCTCTGCCCTAGGGGACCAGGAAAAACTGTTTTTT
CASSSALGDQEKLFF
>TRBD2|.|TRBV7-3|TRBJ2-3
TGTGCCAGCAGCTTATCGGCTAGCGGGAGTGTCACAGATACGCAGTATTTT
CASSLSASGSVTDTQYF
>TRBD2|.|TRBV19|TRBJ2-1
TGTGCCAGTAGAAACGGACTAGCGGGAATCAATGAGCAGTTCTTC
CASRNGLAGINEQFF
>TRBD2|.|TRBV7-2|TRBJ2-7
TGTGCCAGCAGCGACTCTAGCGGACGAAACAACGAGCAGTACTTC
CASSDSSGRNNEQYF
>.|.|TRBV5-5|TRBJ1-4
TGTGCCAGCAGCCGCGGGCACGCAACTAATGAAAAACTGTTTTTT
CASSRGHATNEKLFF
>.|.|TRBV15|TRBJ2-5
TGTGCCACCAGCAGAGATACAGGGATTCAAGAGACCCAGTACTTC
CATSRDTGIQETQYF
>.|few|TRBV11-2|TRBJ1-1
TGTGCCAGCAGTGTCAGGACGGCACCTGAAGCTTTCTTT
CASSVRTAPEAFF
>.|.|TRBV30|TRBJ2-5
TGTGCCCGGGGACGGGGAGTGGTTGGGGAGACCCAGTACTTC
CARGRGVVGETQYF
>TRBD2|.|TRBV7-6|TRBJ2-2
TGTGCCAGCAGCGCGGGACTAGCGGGACCCGGGGAGCTGTTTTTT
CASSAGLAGPGELFF
>.|.|TRBV6-6|TRBJ1-4
TGTGCCAGCACCAACCCTTCCCGCGGAGGGGAGGGAAAACTGTTTTTT
CASTNPSRGGEGKLFF
>TRBD1|.|TRBV27|TRBJ2-1
TGTGCCAGCAGCCTAGACAGGGCCCCCTACAATGAGCAGTTCTTC
CASSLDRAPYNEQFF
>.|.|TRBV7-2|TRBJ2-7
TGTGCCAGCAGCTCCACAAGAATCTCCTACGAGCAGTACTTC
CASSSTRISYEQYF
>TRBD1|.|TRBV19|TRBJ1-1
TGTGACATAAACCGGGACAGGGGGCGGACTGAAGCTTTCTTT
CDINRDRGRTEAFF
>.|.|TRBV5-5|TRBJ2-3
TGTGCCAGCAGATCGTTAGCGGTCACAGATACGCAGTATTTT
CASRSLAVTDTQYF
>TRBD2|.|TRBV5-1|TRBJ2-1
TGCGCCAGCAGCCCGTTAAGCGGGAGGTCCCCTCCTGAGCAGTTCTTC
CASSPLSGRSPPEQFF
>TRBD2|.|TRBV5-1|TRBJ2-7
TGCGCCAGCAGCCCTATCCTAGCGGGTCTCACCTACGAGCAGTACTTC
CASSPILAGLTYEQYF
>TRBD2|.|TRBV2|TRBJ2-7
TGTGCCAGAAGACTAGCGGGCGGTGAGCAGTACTTC
CARRLAGGEQYF
>.|.|TRBV25-1|TRBJ2-7
TGTGCCAGCAGTGGTGGGACACCCAACTACGAGCAGTACTTC
CASSGGTPNYEQYF
>.|.|TRBV25-1|TRBJ1-2
TGTGCCAGCAGTGAAGCCCAGAACTATGGCTACACCTTC
CASSEAQNYGYTF
>TRBD1|.|TRBV6-5|TRBJ1-6
TGTGCCAGCATCGACAGGAAACAAGGGGGCTCACCCCTCCACTTT
CASIDRKQGGSPLHF
>TRBD2|.|TRBV15|TRBJ2-3
TGTGCCACCAGCAGAGGTGAGCGGGAGCCAGATACGCAGTATTTT
CATSRGEREPDTQYF
>TRBD1|.|TRBV10-1|TRBJ2-1
TGCGCCAGCAGTGACCCGGGACAGGGCTACAATGAGCAGTTCTTC
CASSDPGQGYNEQFF
>.|few|TRBV29-1|TRBJ1-4
TGCAGCGTCAGTGATTATAATGAAAAACTGTTTTTT
CSVSDYNEKLFF
>TRBD1|.|TRBV2|TRBJ1-6
TGTGCCGTAGGACAGGGGGGTCGAGATTCACCCCTCCACTTT
CAVGQGGRDSPLHF
>TRBD2|.|TRBV7-9|TRBJ2-1
TGTGCCAGCAGCTTCCTAGCGGCGGGTTTGGGTGAGCAGTTCTTC
CASSFLAAGLGEQFF
>.|.|TRBV24-1|TRBJ1-4
TGTGCCACCAGTCGGGGGGAAAAACTGTTTTTT
CATSRGEKLFF
>.|.|TRBV5-5|TRBJ2-1
TGTGCCAGCAATGCGCTGCCCCACAATGAGCAGTTCTTC
CASNALPHNEQFF
>.|.|TRBV19|TRBJ2-3
TGTGCCACCTCCCCTCTGGCGGCTAGCACAGATACGCAGTATTTT
CATSPLAASTDTQYF
>.|.|TRBV15|TRBJ1-6
TGTGCCACCAGGCCACAGGCGAATTCACCCCTCCACTTT
CATRPQANSPLHF
>.|.|TRBV27|TRBJ1-2
TGTGCCAGCAGTTTATCCGCAGGGTGGAACTATGGCTACACCTTC
CASSLSAGWNYGYTF
>TRBD1|.|TRBV3-1/TRBV3-2|TRBJ1-2
TGTGCCAGCAGCCATGAGGACAGGAAGGTTCGGGGCTACACCTTC
CASSHEDRKVRGYTF
>TRBD2|.|TRBV24-1|TRBJ2-7
TGTGCCACCAGTGAAGGCGGACTAGCGGGAGCCTACGAGCAGTACTTC
CATSEGGLAGAYEQYF
>.|.|TRBV7-9|TRBJ1-1
TGTGCCAGCAGCTTAGCGCTCGGTTCTGAAGCTTTCTTT
CASSLALGSEAFF
>.|once|TRBV2|TRBJ1-1
TGTGCCAGCAGTGTATCCAGGGGAAACACTGAAGCTTTCTTT
CASSVSRGNTEAFF
>TRBD1|.|TRBV14|TRBJ1-4
TGTGCCAGCAGCTGGGACAGGGCGAATGAAAAACTGTTTTTT
CASSWDRANEKLFF
>.|.|TRBV10-3|TRBJ1-4
TGTGCCATCAGTGAAAGGGGGACAACTAATGAAAAACTGTTTTTT
CAISERGTTNEKLFF
>.|.|TRBV4-3|TRBJ2-1
TGCGCCAGCAGCCAAGAGGCGGTAGGACCCTGGGGAGAGCAGTTCTTC
CASSQEAVGPWGEQFF
>TRBD1|once|TRBV30|TRBJ2-7
TGTGCCTGGAAACGAGGACAGGCCTCCTACGAGCAGTACTTC
CAWKRGQASYEQYF
>.|.|TRBV30|TRBJ2-7
TGTGCCTGGAGGGATCCGGGACTCCACTACGAGCAGTACTTC
CAWRDPGLHYEQYF
>TRBD1|.|TRBV10-3|TRBJ1-5
TGTGCCATCAGTCCCACCAAGGGGGCTAGCAATCAGCCCCAGCATTTT
CAISPTKGASNQPQHF
>TRBD1|.|TRBV6-2/TRBV6-3|TRBJ2-7
TGTGCCAGCAGTACTCGACAGGGCCGCTACGAGCAGTACTTC
CASSTRQGRYEQYF
>.|.|TRBV6-1|TRBJ2-7
TGTGCCAGCAGTGAAGCGTTAGGACTAAGGTACTTC
CASSEALGLRYF
>.|.|TRBV6-5|TRBJ2-2
TGTGCCAGCAGCTTGACTCAGGGCGGGGAGCTGTTTTTT
CASSLTQGGELFF
>.|.|TRBV2|TRBJ1-5
TGTGCCAGCAAAGAACGGACAGACAATCAGCCCCAGCATTTT
CASKERTDNQPQHF